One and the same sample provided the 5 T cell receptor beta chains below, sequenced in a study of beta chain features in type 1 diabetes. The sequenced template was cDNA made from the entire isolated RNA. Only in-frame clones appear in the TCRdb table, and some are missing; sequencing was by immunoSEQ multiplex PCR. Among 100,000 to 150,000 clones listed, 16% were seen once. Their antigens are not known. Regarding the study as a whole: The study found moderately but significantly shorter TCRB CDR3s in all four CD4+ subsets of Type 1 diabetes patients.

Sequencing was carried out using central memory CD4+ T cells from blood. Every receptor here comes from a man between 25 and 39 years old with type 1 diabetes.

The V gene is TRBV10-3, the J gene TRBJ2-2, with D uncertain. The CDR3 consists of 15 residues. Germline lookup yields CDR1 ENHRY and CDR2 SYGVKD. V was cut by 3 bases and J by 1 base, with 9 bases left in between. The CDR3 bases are TGTGCCATCAGTGAAAGGCAGCTGAACACCGGGGAGCTGTTTTTT. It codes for CAISERQLNTGELFF.

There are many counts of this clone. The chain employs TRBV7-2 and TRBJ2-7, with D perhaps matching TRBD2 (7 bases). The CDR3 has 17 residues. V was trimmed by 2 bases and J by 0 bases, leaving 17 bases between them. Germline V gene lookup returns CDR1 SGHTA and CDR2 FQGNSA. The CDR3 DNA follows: TGTGCCAGCAGCTTAAACGGGGGGCCCTACTACTCCTACGAGCAGTACTTC. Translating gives CASSLNGGPYYSYEQYF.

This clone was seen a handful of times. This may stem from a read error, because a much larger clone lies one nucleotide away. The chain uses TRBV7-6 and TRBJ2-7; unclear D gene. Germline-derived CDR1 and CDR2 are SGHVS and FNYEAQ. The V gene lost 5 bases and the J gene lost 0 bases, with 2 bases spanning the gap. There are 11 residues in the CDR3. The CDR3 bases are TGTGCCAGCAGCAACTCCTACGAGCAGTACTTC. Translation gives CASSNSYEQYF.

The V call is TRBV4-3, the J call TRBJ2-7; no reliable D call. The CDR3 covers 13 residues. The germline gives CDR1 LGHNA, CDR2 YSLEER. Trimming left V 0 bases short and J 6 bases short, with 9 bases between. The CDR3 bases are TGCGCCAGCAGCCAAGACAGAGCTCTCGAGCAGTACTTC. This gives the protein CASSQDRALEQYF.

CDR3 protein: CASSQTETQYF. The CDR3 DNA is TGTGCCAGCAGCCAAACAGAGACCCAGTACTTC. The chain employs TRBV14 and TRBJ2-5, with D unresolved. Germline lookup yields CDR1 SGHDN and CDR2 FVKESK. The CDR3 consists of 11 residues. V lost 2 bases to trimming and J lost 4 bases, with 2 bases between them.